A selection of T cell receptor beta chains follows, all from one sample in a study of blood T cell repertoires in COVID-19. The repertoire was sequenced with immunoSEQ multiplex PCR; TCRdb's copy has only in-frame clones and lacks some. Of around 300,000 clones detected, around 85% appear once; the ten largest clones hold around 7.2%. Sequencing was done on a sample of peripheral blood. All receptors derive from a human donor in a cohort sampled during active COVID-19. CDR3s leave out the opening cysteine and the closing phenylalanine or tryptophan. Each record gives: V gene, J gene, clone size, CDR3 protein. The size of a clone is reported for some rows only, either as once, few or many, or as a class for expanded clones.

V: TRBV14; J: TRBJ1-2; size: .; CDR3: ASSQEQGDGYT
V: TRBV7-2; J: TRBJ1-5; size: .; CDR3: ASSLETDQPQH
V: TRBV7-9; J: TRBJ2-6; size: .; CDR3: ASSPGNSGANVLT
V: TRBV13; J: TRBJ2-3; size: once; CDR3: ASSLDRADTQY
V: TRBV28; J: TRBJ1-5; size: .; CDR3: ASSIQGQPQH
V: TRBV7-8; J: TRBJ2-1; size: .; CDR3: ASSLKRSGQGSHEQF
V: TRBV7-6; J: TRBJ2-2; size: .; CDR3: ASSLAQQMNTGELF
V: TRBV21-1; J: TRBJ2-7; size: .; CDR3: ASSKELTYEQY
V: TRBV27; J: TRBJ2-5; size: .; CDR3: ASSLDVSGKTQY
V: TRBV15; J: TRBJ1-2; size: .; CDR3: ATSARDSMAYGYT
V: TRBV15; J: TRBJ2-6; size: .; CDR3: ATRDDSLGANVLT
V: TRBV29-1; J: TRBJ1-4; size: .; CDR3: SARANEKLF
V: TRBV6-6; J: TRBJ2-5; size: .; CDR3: ASSTQGAQETQY
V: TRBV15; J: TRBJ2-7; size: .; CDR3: ATSWGQGGEQY
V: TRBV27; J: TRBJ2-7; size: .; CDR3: ASSRQGSDEQY
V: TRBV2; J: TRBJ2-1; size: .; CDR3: ASIGGGDVYNEQF
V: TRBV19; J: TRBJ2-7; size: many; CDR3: ASSSGQYYEQY
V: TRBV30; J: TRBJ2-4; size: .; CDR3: AWNNEPQGLGEAKNIQY
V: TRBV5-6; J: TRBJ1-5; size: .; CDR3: ASSFRQGRGQPQH
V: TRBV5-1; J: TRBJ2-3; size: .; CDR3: ASSSGGAGTDTQY
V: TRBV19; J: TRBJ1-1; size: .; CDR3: ASSIPRDRVITEAF
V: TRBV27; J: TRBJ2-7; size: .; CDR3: ASSGAGGGYEQY
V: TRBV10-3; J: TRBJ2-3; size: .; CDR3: AISETQRGGTDTQY
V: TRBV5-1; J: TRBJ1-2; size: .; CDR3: ASCRGGYT
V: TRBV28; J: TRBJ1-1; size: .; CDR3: ASSFPDRVVTEAF
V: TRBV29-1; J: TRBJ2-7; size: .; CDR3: SVEIEGSSYEQY
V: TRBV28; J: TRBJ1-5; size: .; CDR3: ASSSGQGASQPQH
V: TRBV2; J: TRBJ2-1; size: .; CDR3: ARGGQTGFYEQF
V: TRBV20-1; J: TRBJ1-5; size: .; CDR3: SASPPGGYQPQH
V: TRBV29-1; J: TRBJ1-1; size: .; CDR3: SVSSRVGTEAF
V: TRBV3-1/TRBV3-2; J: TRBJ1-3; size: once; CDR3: ASRGDTIY
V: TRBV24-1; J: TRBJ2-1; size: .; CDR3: ATSDLNRASTYNEQF
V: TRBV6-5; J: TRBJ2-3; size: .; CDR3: ASSSFRRGHTDTQY
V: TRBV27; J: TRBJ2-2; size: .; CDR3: ASSSSRFPANTGELF
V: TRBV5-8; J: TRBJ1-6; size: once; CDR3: AGGDREVSPLH
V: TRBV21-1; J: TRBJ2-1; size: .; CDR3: ASSKSGGQGANEQF
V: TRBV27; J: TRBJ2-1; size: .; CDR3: ASSEGQGVRGGAVDEQF
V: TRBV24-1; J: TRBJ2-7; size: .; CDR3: ATSDGGQKTGGDEQY
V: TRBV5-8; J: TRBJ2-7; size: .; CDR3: ASNSGEGPYEQY
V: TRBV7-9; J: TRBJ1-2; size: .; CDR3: ASSLATVDKDYGYT
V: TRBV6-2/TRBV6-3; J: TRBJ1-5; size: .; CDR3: ASSPRQGKYNQPQH
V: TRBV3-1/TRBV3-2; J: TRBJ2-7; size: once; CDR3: ASSQDFGQASYEQY
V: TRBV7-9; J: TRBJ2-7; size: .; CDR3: ASSLILGADYEQY
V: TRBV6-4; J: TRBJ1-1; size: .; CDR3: ASSPEPGTIAF
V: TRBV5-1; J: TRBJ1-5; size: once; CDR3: ASSANRGHGYSNQPQH
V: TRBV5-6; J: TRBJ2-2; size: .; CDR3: ASSATGTGAGELF
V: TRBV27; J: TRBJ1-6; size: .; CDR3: ASSLRQNSPLH
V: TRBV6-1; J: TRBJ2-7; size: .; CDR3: ASSEVDRIYEQY
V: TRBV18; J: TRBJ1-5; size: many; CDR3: ASSPYNQPQH
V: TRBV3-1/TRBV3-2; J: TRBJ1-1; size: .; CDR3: ASSPAEDTEAF
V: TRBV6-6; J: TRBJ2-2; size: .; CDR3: ASSQTGTGANTGELF
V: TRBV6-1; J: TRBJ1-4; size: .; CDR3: ASSASGGAGEGEKLF
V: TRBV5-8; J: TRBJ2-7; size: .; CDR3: ASLSPRTGVIQQY
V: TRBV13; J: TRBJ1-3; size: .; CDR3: ASSLGGSGNTIY
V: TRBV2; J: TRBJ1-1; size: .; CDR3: ASSQYQQENTEAF
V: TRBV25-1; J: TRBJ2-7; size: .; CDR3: ASSEAFWLEQY
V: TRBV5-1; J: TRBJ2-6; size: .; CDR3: ASSALRDRGHSGANVLT
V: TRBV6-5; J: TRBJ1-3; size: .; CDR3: ASSPSGALGNTIY